The rows below give T cell receptor beta chains drawn from one sample of a study of T cells after yellow fever vaccination. TCRdb redid the calling of the 5' RACE reads with MiXCR, one entry per CDR3 protein. Of 300,000 to 350,000 distinct CDR3 sequences listed, roughly 8.4% are singletons. The source material was PBMCs, sampled more than 40 days after the first yellow fever vaccination. The receptors here all came from a man younger than 35 who received the YFV17D yellow fever vaccine. CDR3s include the opening cysteine and the closing phenylalanine or tryptophan. The D gene is left open where the match is weak. Expanded clones are given a class, and other clones once, few, many or no size at all.

clone size	V gene	D gene	J gene	CDR3 protein	CDR3 DNA
.	TRBV12-3/TRBV12-4	TRBD1	TRBJ1-2	CASSYRGGYGYTF	TGTGCCAGCAGTTACAGGGGGGGGTATGGCTACACCTTC
few	TRBV13	.	TRBJ2-7	CASSTAQGGNYEQYF	TGTGCCAGCAGCACCGCCCAGGGTGGTAATTACGAGCAGTACTTC
.	TRBV14	.	TRBJ2-3	CASSLLGGSDTQYF	TGTGCCAGCAGCTTACTCGGAGGGTCAGATACGCAGTATTTT
few	TRBV5-1	.	TRBJ2-5	CASSWGSRETQYF	TGCGCCAGCAGCTGGGGGTCAAGGGAGACCCAGTACTTC
.	TRBV3-1	TRBD2	TRBJ2-7	CASSHGWLAGAYEQYF	TGTGCCAGCAGCCACGGGTGGCTAGCGGGGGCCTACGAGCAGTACTTC
.	TRBV7-2	TRBD1	TRBJ2-2	CASSYRQGAAGELFF	TGTGCCAGCAGCTACCGACAGGGGGCTGCCGGGGAGCTGTTTTTT
few	TRBV5-1	TRBD1	TRBJ2-7	CASSADRGSDEQYF	TGCGCCAGCAGCGCCGACAGGGGAAGCGACGAGCAGTACTTC
few	TRBV20-1	TRBD1	TRBJ1-5	CSARGTGGAYSNQPQHF	TGCAGTGCTAGAGGAACAGGGGGGGCCTATAGCAATCAGCCCCAGCATTTT
.	TRBV5-1	.	TRBJ2-1	CASSIDGYNEQFF	TGCGCCAGCAGCATAGACGGATACAATGAGCAGTTCTTC
.	TRBV7-9	TRBD1	TRBJ1-1	CASSPQGGATEAFF	TGTGCCAGCAGTCCACAGGGGGGAGCAACTGAAGCTTTCTTT
.	TRBV12-3/TRBV12-4	TRBD2	TRBJ2-3	CASSSPSRTSGSTDTQYF	TGTGCCAGCAGTTCCCCCTCGAGGACTAGCGGGAGCACAGATACGCAGTATTTT
.	TRBV5-5	.	TRBJ1-5	CASSLVLRKDPIPQHF	TGTGCCAGCAGCTTGGTTCTGCGGAAGGATCCGATCCCCCAGCATTTT
.	TRBV6-5	TRBD1	TRBJ1-2	CASSFTGAWYGYTF	TGTGCCAGCAGTTTCACAGGGGCTTGGTATGGCTACACCTTC
.	TRBV5-1	.	TRBJ2-1	CASSYEGGGLGEQFF	TGCGCCAGCAGCTATGAAGGGGGGGGGCTGGGTGAGCAGTTCTTC
many	TRBV29-1	.	TRBJ2-3	CSVSRGRGTDTQYF	TGCAGCGTTTCAAGGGGGAGGGGCACAGATACGCAGTATTTT
.	TRBV3-1	.	TRBJ2-7	CASSLHGGDEQYF	TGTGCCAGCAGCCTTCACGGGGGCGACGAGCAGTACTTC
few	TRBV7-2	.	TRBJ2-7	CASTPGWGHQQYF	TGTGCCAGCACCCCAGGCTGGGGCCACCAGCAGTACTTC
.	TRBV20-1	TRBD1	TRBJ2-7	CSARDRGNEQYF	TGCAGTGCTAGAGACAGGGGGAACGAGCAGTACTTC
few	TRBV5-6	TRBD1	TRBJ2-2	CAVGDSTGELFF	TGTGCCGTAGGGGACAGCACCGGGGAGCTGTTTTTT
few	TRBV12-3/TRBV12-4	.	TRBJ2-7	CASREHRAYEQYF	TGTGCCAGCAGGGAACATCGAGCCTACGAGCAGTACTTC
many	TRBV4-2	TRBD2	TRBJ2-1	CASSQLRGDYNEQFF	TGTGCCAGCAGCCAATTGCGGGGGGACTACAATGAGCAGTTCTTC
few	TRBV10-3	.	TRBJ2-7	CAISEGNPYEQYF	TGTGCCATCAGTGAGGGTAACCCCTACGAGCAGTACTTC
.	TRBV7-2	.	TRBJ1-1	CASSLSPPGEFSEAFF	TGTGCCAGCAGCTTATCCCCCCCAGGGGAGTTCAGTGAAGCTTTCTTT
.	TRBV6-4	.	TRBJ1-2	CASSDSANYGYTF	TGTGCCAGCAGTGACTCGGCTAACTATGGCTACACCTTC
.	TRBV5-1	TRBD1	TRBJ1-4	CASSLPGTENEKLFF	TGCGCCAGCAGCCTGCCAGGGACAGAGAATGAAAAACTGTTTTTT
.	TRBV4-1	.	TRBJ2-5	CASSQALRTQETQYF	TGCGCCAGCAGCCAAGCCTTGCGGACCCAAGAGACCCAGTACTTC
few	TRBV7-8	.	TRBJ2-1	CASSRGQSNYNEQFF	TGTGCCAGCAGCCGGGGGCAGAGTAATTACAATGAGCAGTTCTTC
many	TRBV12-3/TRBV12-4	TRBD1	TRBJ2-3	CASSQGAALSTDTQYF	TGTGCCAGCAGTCAGGGGGCCGCGTTAAGCACAGATACGCAGTATTTT
.	TRBV19	.	TRBJ1-5	CASGPGASNQPQHF	TGTGCCAGCGGTCCAGGGGCGAGCAATCAGCCCCAGCATTTT
.	TRBV7-7	.	TRBJ2-1	CASSLAAGAYNEQFF	TGTGCTAGCAGCTTAGCGGCGGGGGCTTACAATGAGCAGTTCTTC
few	TRBV7-9	TRBD1	TRBJ2-3	CASRDRVDSADTQYF	TGTGCCAGCAGGGACAGGGTGGATTCAGCAGATACGCAGTATTTT
.	TRBV20-1	.	TRBJ1-1	CSAKGWVDTEAFF	TGCAGTGCTAAGGGGTGGGTGGACACTGAAGCTTTCTTT
few	TRBV5-6	.	TRBJ1-1	CASSLQGGSKTFF	TGTGCCAGCAGCTTACAGGGCGGATCGAAAACTTTCTTT
.	TRBV6-2/TRBV6-3	TRBD1	TRBJ2-3	CASSAWTGVSTDTQYF	TGTGCCAGCAGTGCCTGGACAGGGGTTAGCACAGATACGCAGTATTTT
few	TRBV5-1	.	TRBJ1-4	CASSSSTQGAEEKLFF	TGCGCCAGCAGCTCCTCCACACAGGGCGCCGAGGAAAAACTGTTTTTT
.	TRBV20-1	.	TRBJ2-3	CSARPITRATDTQYF	TGCAGTGCTAGGCCGATAACTAGGGCCACAGATACGCAGTATTTT
many	TRBV25-1	TRBD1	TRBJ1-1	CASSELGTGFYSGTEAFF	TGTGCCAGCAGTGAATTGGGGACAGGGTTTTATTCGGGGACTGAAGCTTTCTTT
few	TRBV28	.	TRBJ2-1	CASSFGGAAQSGEQFF	TGTGCCAGCAGCTTCGGCGGGGCCGCTCAGTCCGGCGAGCAGTTCTTC
.	TRBV4-1	.	TRBJ2-7	CASSQDIRGTYEQYF	TGCGCCAGCAGCCAAGACATACGAGGGACCTACGAGCAGTACTTC
.	TRBV7-8	.	TRBJ2-1	CASSETRPVRYNEQFF	TGTGCCAGCAGCGAAACCCGGCCAGTCCGCTACAATGAGCAGTTCTTC
few	TRBV10-3	.	TRBJ1-2	CATTTPLGYGYTF	TGTGCCACCACGACCCCATTGGGCTATGGCTACACCTTC
few	TRBV12-3/TRBV12-4	.	TRBJ1-5	CASSPAGRGEGQPQHF	TGTGCCAGCAGTCCCGCCGGGCGGGGGGAGGGTCAGCCCCAGCATTTT
.	TRBV6-2/TRBV6-3	.	TRBJ2-3	CASSLGDVSTDTQYF	TGTGCCAGCAGTCTTGGGGACGTTAGCACAGATACGCAGTATTTT
few	TRBV7-2	TRBD2	TRBJ2-1	CASSLYVSGIGQFF	TGTGCCAGCAGCTTATACGTCAGCGGGATTGGGCAGTTCTTC
few	TRBV12-3/TRBV12-4	.	TRBJ1-5	CASSELYSNQPQHF	TGTGCCAGCAGTGAACTGTATAGCAATCAGCCCCAGCATTTT
.	TRBV5-5	.	TRBJ1-1	CASSFYPGLNTEAFF	TGTGCCAGCAGCTTTTATCCAGGGCTGAACACTGAAGCTTTCTTT
.	TRBV7-2	TRBD1	TRBJ2-7	CASSLMDRGTYEQYF	TGTGCCAGCAGCTTAATGGACAGGGGGACCTACGAGCAGTACTTC
few	TRBV25-1	.	TRBJ2-2	CASQARANTGELFF	TGTGCCAGCCAGGCCCGGGCGAACACCGGGGAGCTGTTTTTT
.	TRBV9	TRBD1	TRBJ1-5	CASSAQGTGAQPQHF	TGTGCCAGCAGCGCCCAGGGGACAGGGGCCCAGCCCCAGCATTTT
few	TRBV7-3	TRBD1	TRBJ1-1	CASSPGQGPGEAFF	TGTGCCAGCAGCCCGGGACAGGGGCCGGGTGAAGCTTTCTTT
few	TRBV4-3	.	TRBJ1-5	CASSQVQDQPQHF	TGCGCCAGCAGCCAAGTCCAGGATCAGCCCCAGCATTTT
.	TRBV7-9	.	TRBJ1-5	CASSRLWGQPQHF	TGTGCCAGCAGTCGACTGTGGGGTCAGCCCCAGCATTTT
.	TRBV7-9	.	TRBJ1-5	CASSSPNEGWQPQHF	TGTGCCAGCAGCTCCCCGAATGAGGGTTGGCAGCCCCAGCATTTT
.	TRBV24-1	.	TRBJ2-3	CATSNSRVMLDTQYF	TGTGCCACCAGTAACTCTAGAGTAATGTTAGATACGCAGTATTTT
.	TRBV5-1	.	TRBJ2-7	CASSLVIGSYRTYEQYF	TGCGCCAGCAGCTTGGTCATAGGGTCATATCGGACGTACGAGCAGTACTTC